A single sample gave rise to the 18 T cell receptor beta chains below, sequenced in a study of cytomegalovirus exposure and HLA in healthy donors. The primer mix had 60 Vbeta and 13 Jbeta primers. The assay was immunoSEQ multiplex PCR, and TCRdb's table has in-frame clones only and misses some. The sample lists fewer than 150,000 clones, under 85% occurring once. The sample comprised PBMCs. These TCRs come from a man aged 25 to 45 in good health and CMV-seronegative.

This rearrangement joins TRBV6-1 to TRBJ1-2; possible D gene TRBD1, 6 bases. Looked up from germline, CDR1 is MNHNS and CDR2 is SASEGT. This CDR3 region has 15 residues. Trimming removed 3 bases at V and 3 bases at J, with 14 bases between. The CDR3 spells CASSDRGSPHYGYTF. In nucleotides, the CDR3 is TGTGCCAGCAGTGACAGGGGTTCCCCCCACTATGGCTACACCTTC.

The rearrangement links TRBV7-9 to TRBJ2-5; D might be TRBD2 (5 bases). V was clipped by 5 bases and J by 2 bases, with 9 bases between them. Germline CDR1 SEHNR, CDR2 FQNEAQ (reference sequence). The CDR3 is 13 residues long. The chain's CDR3 is CASSVRLQETQYF. CDR3 bases: TGTGCCAGCAGCGTCCGACTACAAGAGACCCAGTACTTC.

The rearrangement uses TRBV27 and TRBJ1-1, with 9 positions matching TRBD1. Germline V CDR1 and CDR2: MNHEY, SMNVEV (reference sequence). The CDR3 is 14 amino acids. V was pared by 7 bases and J by 4 bases, with 7 bases of the junction left unmatched. CDR3 residues: CASNDRGEGTEAFF. The CDR3 region has the DNA TGTGCCAGCAATGACAGGGGGGAAGGCACTGAAGCTTTCTTT.

This sequence joins TRBV20-1 and TRBJ2-7; D not certain. The CDR3 consists of 11 residues. V gave up 6 bases and J gave up 0 bases, with 6 bases separating them. Germline V lookup: CDR1 DFQATT, CDR2 SNEGSKA (reference sequence). The CDR3 nucleotides are TGCAGTGCGCTGAGCTCCTACGAGCAGTACTTC. Its translation: CSALSSYEQYF.

As regards this clone: The germline gene is not matched at one end of the junction; a read error may be the cause. This sample also contains other DNA sequences that code for the same CDR3. The chain carries TRBV29-1 and TRBJ1-1; 8 nucleotides agree with TRBD1. Germline values: CDR1 SQVTM, CDR2 ANQGSEA. The CDR3 spans 14 residues. The CDR3: CSVDSGGLNTEAFF. The CDR3, as DNA: TGCAGCGTTGACTCAGGGGGCCTGAACACTGAAGCCTTCTTT.

V usage is TRBV18 and J usage is TRBJ1-1; unclear D gene. Deletions cut 2 bases from V and 6 bases from J, with 13 bases between. Germline V gene data show CDR1 as KGHSH and CDR2 as LQKENI. The CDR3 length is 14 residues. CDR3 protein: CASSPESGFSEAFF. The CDR3 bases are TGTGCCAGCTCACCAGAGTCCGGGTTTTCTGAAGCTTTCTTT. Variable domain in full (rest from reference TRBV18 and TRBJ1-1): NAGVMQNPRHLVRRRGQEARLRCSPMKGHSHVYWYRQLPEEGLKFMVYLQKENIIDESGMPKERFSAEFPKEGPSILRIQQVVRGDSAAYFCASSPESGFSEAFFGQGTRLTVV.

The sample holds one count of this clone. The V call is TRBV6-5, the J call TRBJ2-4, with D perhaps matching TRBD2 (6 bases). The CDR3 contains 14 residues. The germline V gene has CDR1 MNHEY and CDR2 SVGAGI. Trimming took off 6 bases at V and 0 bases at J, with 9 bases between the two ends. In nucleotides, the CDR3 is TGTGCCAGCAGCTTGGGGGGAGCCAAAAACATTCAGTACTTC. Protein product: CASSLGGAKNIQYF.

This clone occurred a few times. The rearrangement uses TRBV4-1 and TRBJ1-2; 8 positions agree with TRBD1. In germline, CDR1 is MGHRA, CDR2 YSYEKL. V trimming: 4 bases; J trimming: 4 bases; junction bases outside the gene matches: 5. This CDR3 is built from 14 residues. The CDR3 region is CASSPGDRSYGYTF. CDR3 nucleotides: TGCGCCAGCAGCCCAGGGGACAGGAGCTATGGCTACACCTTC.

The count of this clone is one. Here the CDR3 DNA reads TGCGCCAGCAGCCAAGACAAGTACAGTAGCAATCAGCCCCAGCATTTT. Translation gives CASSQDKYSSNQPQHF. The V call is TRBV4-3, the J call TRBJ1-5; no clear D gene. There are 16 residues in the CDR3. Germline V gene lookup returns CDR1 LGHNA and CDR2 YSLEER. Trimming left V 0 bases short and J 0 bases short, with 9 bases between.

This clone was counted ten times or more. CDR3 nucleotides: TGTGCCAGCAGCCGCAACCAACTGAACGGGGAACTGTTTTTT. Residues: CASSRNQLNGELFF. This chain connects TRBV7-9 to TRBJ1-4; unclear D gene. This CDR3 is built from 14 residues. In germline, CDR1 is SEHNR, CDR2 FQNEAQ (reference sequence). Trimming pared 5 bases from V and 12 bases from J, leaving 19 bases between.

V and J are TRBV6-5 and TRBJ1-3; no reliable D call. CDR3 length: 16 amino acids. Trimming took 4 bases from V and 0 from J, leaving 13 bases between them. In germline, CDR1 is MNHEY, CDR2 SVGAGI. CDR3 sequence: CASSSPGTRSGNTIYF. The CDR3 DNA follows: TGTGCCAGCAGTTCCCCGGGAACCCGCTCTGGAAACACCATATATTTT.

This clone was found once. The J gene is TRBJ1-1, the V gene TRBV11-3, with D uncertain. The CDR3 runs to 13 residues. V was pared by 4 bases and J by 1 base, with 7 bases between. The germline V gene encodes CDR1 SGHNT and CDR2 YENEEA. In DNA, the CDR3 is TGTGCCAGCAGCTATCAGGAGAACACTGAAGCTTTCTTT. Translation: CASSYQENTEAFF.

In DNA form, the CDR3 reads TGTGCCAGCAGCGCCCGACAGGGGAACTACGAGCAGTACTTC. This translates into CASSARQGNYEQYF. V gene TRBV7-2 combines with J gene TRBJ2-7, with 8 nucleotides matching TRBD1. J was trimmed by 3 bases and V by 5 bases; bases with no gene match: 6. This CDR3 spans 14 amino acids. CDR1 and CDR2 (germline): SGHTA, FQGNSA.

The DNA for the CDR3 is TGTGCCAGCAGCCTTGGGGGGGAGGGGAAGGACACTGAAGCTTTCTTT. Amino acid sequence: CASSLGGEGKDTEAFF. V usage is TRBV14 and J usage is TRBJ1-1; D may be TRBD1 (5 bases). The CDR3 extends over 16 amino acids. The germline CDR1 and CDR2 sequences are SGHDN and FVKESK. V lost 4 bases to trimming and J lost 3 bases, with 18 bases between them.

DNA of the CDR3: TGTGCCAGCAGTGAAGAGGGAGGGCGTGGTCAGCCCCAGCATTTT. Protein product: CASSEEGGRGQPQHF. This rearrangement joins TRBV2 to TRBJ1-5; D gene uncertain. This CDR3 spans 15 amino acids. The germline CDR1 and CDR2 sequences are SNHLY and FYNNEI. V was cut by 1 base and J by 6 bases, with 13 bases left in between.

V is TRBV13 and J is TRBJ1-2; D unresolved. CDR1 is PRHDT and CDR2 is FYEKMQ in the germline V gene (reference sequence). This CDR3 has 17 residues. Deletions cut 0 bases from V and 4 bases from J, with 18 bases between. The CDR3 coding sequence is TGTGCCAGCAGCTTAGGCGCGGAGGGTTATCTCTTCTATGGCTACACCTTC. It yields the protein CASSLGAEGYLFYGYTF.

The gene calls are TRBV7-2 and TRBJ2-3; 8 bases match TRBD1. This CDR3 spans 14 amino acids. V was pared by 10 bases and J by 0 bases, with 6 bases of the junction left unmatched. Germline V gene sequence: CDR1 SGHTA, CDR2 FQGNSA. CDR3 in DNA: TGTGCCACCCAAAGACAGGGGAGCACAGATACGCAGTATTTT. Its translation is CATQRQGSTDTQYF.

The rearrangement links TRBV10-3 to TRBJ1-2; the D gene is possibly TRBD1 (6 bases). V shed 5 bases and J shed 6 bases, with 10 bases lying between them. CDR1 is ENHRY, CDR2 SYGVKD, per germline. This CDR3 region has 12 residues. The CDR3 sequence: CAISQSGDGYTF. In nucleotides, the CDR3 is TGTGCCATCAGTCAATCAGGGGATGGCTACACCTTC.